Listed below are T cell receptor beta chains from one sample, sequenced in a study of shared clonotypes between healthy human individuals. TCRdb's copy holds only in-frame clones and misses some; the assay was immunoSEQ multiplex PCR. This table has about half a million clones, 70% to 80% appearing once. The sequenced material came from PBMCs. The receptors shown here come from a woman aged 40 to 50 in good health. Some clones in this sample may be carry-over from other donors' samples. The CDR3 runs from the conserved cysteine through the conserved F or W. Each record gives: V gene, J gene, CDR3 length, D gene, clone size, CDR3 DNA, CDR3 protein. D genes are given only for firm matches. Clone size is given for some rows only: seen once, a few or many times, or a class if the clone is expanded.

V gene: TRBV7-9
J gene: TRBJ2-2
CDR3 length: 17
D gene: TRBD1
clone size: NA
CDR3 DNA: TGTGCCAGCAGCTCATCATTCGGACAGGGCAACACCGGGGAGCTGTTTTTT
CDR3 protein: CASSSSFGQGNTGELFF

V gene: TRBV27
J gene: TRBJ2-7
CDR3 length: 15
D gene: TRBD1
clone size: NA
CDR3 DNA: TGTGCCAGCAGTAGATACAGGGGGATCGTCTACGAGCAGTACTTC
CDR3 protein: CASSRYRGIVYEQYF

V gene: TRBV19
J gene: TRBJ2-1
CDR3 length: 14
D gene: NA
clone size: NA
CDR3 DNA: TGTGCCAGTAAGCCGGGAACCGATGCTCATGAGCAGTTCTTC
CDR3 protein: CASKPGTDAHEQFF

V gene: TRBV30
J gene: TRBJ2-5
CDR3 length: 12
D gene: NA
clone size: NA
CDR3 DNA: TGTGCCTGGAGTCAGGCCCGGGAGACCCAGTACTTC
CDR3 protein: CAWSQARETQYF

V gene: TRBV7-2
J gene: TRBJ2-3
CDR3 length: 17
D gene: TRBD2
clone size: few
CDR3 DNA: TGTGCCAGCAGCTTAGTTAGTAGCGGGAGCGGCACAGATACGCAGTATTTT
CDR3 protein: CASSLVSSGSGTDTQYF

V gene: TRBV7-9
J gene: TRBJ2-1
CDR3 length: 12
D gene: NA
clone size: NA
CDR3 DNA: TGTGCCAGCAGTTTTTTAGGGGGTCGGCAGTTCTTC
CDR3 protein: CASSFLGGRQFF

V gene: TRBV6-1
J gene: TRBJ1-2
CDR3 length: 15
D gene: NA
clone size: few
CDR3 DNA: TGTGCCAGCAGTGAAAGTCCCGGACAGCTCTATGGCTACACCTTC
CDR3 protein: CASSESPGQLYGYTF

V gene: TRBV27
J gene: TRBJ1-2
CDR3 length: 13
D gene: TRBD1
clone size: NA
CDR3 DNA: TGTGCCAGCAGTTTAACAGGGGGTACCGGCTACACCTTC
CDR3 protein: CASSLTGGTGYTF

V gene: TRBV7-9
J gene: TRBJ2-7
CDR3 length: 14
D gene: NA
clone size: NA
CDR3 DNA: TGTGCCAGCAGCCCCCTGGGTTTACCGACCGAGCAGTACTTC
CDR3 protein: CASSPLGLPTEQYF

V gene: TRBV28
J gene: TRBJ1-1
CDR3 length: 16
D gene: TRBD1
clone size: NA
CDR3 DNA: TGTGCCAGCTTCCAACGGACAGGGAACATGAACACTGAAGCTTTCTTT
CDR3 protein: CASFQRTGNMNTEAFF

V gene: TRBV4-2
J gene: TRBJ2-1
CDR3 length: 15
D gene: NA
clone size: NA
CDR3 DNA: TGTGCCAGCAGCCGACCGGGACTCCTCGTCAATGAGCAGTTCTTC
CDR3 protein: CASSRPGLLVNEQFF

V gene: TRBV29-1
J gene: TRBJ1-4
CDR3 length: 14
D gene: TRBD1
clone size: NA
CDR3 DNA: TGCAGCGTAGCAGGGGGGGGTCAAAATGAAAAACTGTTTTTT
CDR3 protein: CSVAGGGQNEKLFF

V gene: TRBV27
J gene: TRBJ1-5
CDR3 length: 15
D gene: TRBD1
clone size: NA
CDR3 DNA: TGTGCCAGCAGTTCTCTGGACAGGGGCAATCAGCCCCAGCATTTT
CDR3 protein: CASSSLDRGNQPQHF

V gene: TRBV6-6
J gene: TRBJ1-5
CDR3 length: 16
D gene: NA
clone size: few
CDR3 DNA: TGTGCCAGCAGTTACGGGGCAGGGTTAGGGAATCAGCCCCAGCATTTT
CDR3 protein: CASSYGAGLGNQPQHF

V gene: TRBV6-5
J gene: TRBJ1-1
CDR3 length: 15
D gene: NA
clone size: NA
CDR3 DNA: TGTGCCAGCAGTTACTCGGGACGATTGAACACTGAAGCTTTCTTT
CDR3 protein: CASSYSGRLNTEAFF

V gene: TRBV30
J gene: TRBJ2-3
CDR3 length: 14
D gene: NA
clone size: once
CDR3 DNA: TGTGCCTGGAAAAGCTCAAGTGCTCCAGATACGCAGTATTTT
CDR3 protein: CAWKSSSAPDTQYF

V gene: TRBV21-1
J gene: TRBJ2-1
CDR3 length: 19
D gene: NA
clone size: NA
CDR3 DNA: TGTGCCAGCAGCAAAGCTGTACTAGCGGGAGGGAGGGACAACAATGAGCAGTTCTTC
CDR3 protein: CASSKAVLAGGRDNNEQFF

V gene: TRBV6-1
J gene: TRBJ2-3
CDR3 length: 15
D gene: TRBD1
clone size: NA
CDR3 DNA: TGTGCCAGCAGTTCTCGGACAGGTTTGACAGATACGCAGTATTTT
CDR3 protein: CASSSRTGLTDTQYF

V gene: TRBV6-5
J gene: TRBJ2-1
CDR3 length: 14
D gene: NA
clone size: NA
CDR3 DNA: TGTGCCAGCAGTTCTTACGGGACCACTGGTGAGCAGTTCTTC
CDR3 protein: CASSSYGTTGEQFF

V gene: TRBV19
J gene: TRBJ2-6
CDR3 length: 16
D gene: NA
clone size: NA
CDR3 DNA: TGTGCCAGTAGTAAGGGTAACCCCAAAAGGGCCAACGTCCTGACTTTT
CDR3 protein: CASSKGNPKRANVLTF

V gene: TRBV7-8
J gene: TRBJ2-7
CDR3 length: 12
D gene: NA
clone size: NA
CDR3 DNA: TGTGCCAGCAGCTTAGCGGGGGACGAGCAGTACTTC
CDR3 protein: CASSLAGDEQYF

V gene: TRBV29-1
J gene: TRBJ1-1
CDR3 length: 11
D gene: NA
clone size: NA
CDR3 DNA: TGCAGCGTTCAGTTGAACACTGAAGCTTTCTTT
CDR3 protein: CSVQLNTEAFF

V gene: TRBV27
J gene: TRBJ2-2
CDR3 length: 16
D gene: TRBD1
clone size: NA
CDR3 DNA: TGTGCCAGCAGTCCCTGGGACAGGAGGTCGGCCGGGGAGCTGTTTTTT
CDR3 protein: CASSPWDRRSAGELFF

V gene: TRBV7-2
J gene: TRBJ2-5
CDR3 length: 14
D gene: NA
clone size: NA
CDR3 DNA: TGTGCCAGCAGCTCCAGGGCCGTCCAAGAGACCCAGTACTTC
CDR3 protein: CASSSRAVQETQYF